This TCR beta chain was found in a study of CXCR3-negative and CXCR3-positive naive CD8 T cells. On the study more broadly: Cumulative TRB read yield was around 140 million, averaging about 1.5 +/- 0.3 million per library.

Regarding the study as a whole: Similar TRBV-TRBJ usage characterized naive CXCR3-negative and CXCR3-positive cells; memory cells differed. Memory CD8+ T cell repertoires were far less diverse than both naive subsets.

For this clonotype: Its antigen is currently unknown.

Carrying UMI labels, the TRB cDNA libraries were prepared through 5' RACE. For each CDR3 protein, TCRdb gives one entry from its re-call of the 5' RACE reads, without DNA. Recorded for this sample: 45,000 or so distinct CDR3 sequences. Germline CDR1 reads SGHDT; CDR2 reads YYEEEE. There are 16 residues in the CDR3. This chain links TRBV5-6 with TRBJ2-1; the TRBD2 assignment by TCRdb is unverifiable without DNA. The sequence derives from a human donor in good health. Some clones in this sample may be carry-over from other donors' samples. The sequencing input was memory CD8+ T cells from blood. CDR3 region: CASSLGASMKEDEQFF.